The 17 T cell receptor beta chains listed next were all sequenced from one sample in a study of blood T cell repertoires in COVID-19. Sequenced by immunoSEQ multiplex PCR; TCRdb stores in-frame clones only, minus some. The table has around 140,000 clones, roughly 84% seen once. The sequenced sample was peripheral blood. These receptors all come from a man aged 55 to 69 with active or convalescent COVID-19.

This sequence joins TRBV18 and TRBJ2-3, with TRBD1 matching over 7 bases. Germline CDR1 is KGHSH and CDR2 is LQKENI. The CDR3 loop spans 14 amino acids. V gave up 6 bases and J gave up 1 base; unmatched junction bases: 4. The DNA of the CDR3 is TGTGCCAGCTCGAGAACAGGGGGCACAGATACGCAGTATTTT. Translated, it gives CASSRTGGTDTQYF.

The rearrangement uses TRBV29-1 and TRBJ1-2; D perhaps matches TRBD1 (6 bases). The germline V gene has CDR1 SQVTM and CDR2 ANQGSEA. Trimming removed 7 bases from V and 8 bases from J, with 14 bases in between. The CDR3 length is 11 residues. CDR3 residues: CSENREGGYTF. In DNA, the CDR3 is TGCAGCGAAAACAGGGAGGGCGGCTACACCTTC.

V gene TRBV21-1 combines with J gene TRBJ1-1; TRBD1, the table's D call, was not compared with the DNA. TRBV21-1 is labeled a pseudogene. This CDR3 has 12 amino acids. CDR3 amino acids: CASSKKGTEAFF. The CDR3 DNA reads TGTGCCAGCAGCAAAAAGGGGACTGAAGCTTTCTTT.

This rearrangement joins TRBV7-8 to TRBJ1-3; 8 bases agree with TRBD1. J was trimmed by 4 bases and V by 8 bases; bases with no gene match: 1. Germline assignment: CDR1 SGHVS and CDR2 FQNEAQ. The CDR3 runs to 12 residues. The CDR3 bases are TGTGCCAGCGGGGACAGGGGAAACACCATATATTTT. It specifies CASGDRGNTIYF.

This chain joins TRBV6-2 or TRBV6-3 and TRBJ2-5, with a possible D match to TRBD2 (6 bases). CDR3 size: 15 residues. V lost 2 bases and J 3 bases, leaving 13 bases between the germline ends. The germline gives CDR1 MNHEY, CDR2 SVGEGT. In DNA form, the CDR3 reads TGTGCCAGCAGTTACCTCGGAGGGCCTAAAGAGACCCAGTACTTC. It encodes CASSYLGGPKETQYF.

This clone appeared a few times. The chain links TRBV27 to TRBJ2-7; a possible D gene is TRBD1 (5 bases). Trimming cost V 9 bases and J 3 bases, with 12 bases left between them. Germline assignment: CDR1 MNHEY and CDR2 SMNVEV (reference sequence). The CDR3 is made up of 12 amino acids. In DNA form, the CDR3 reads TGTGCCAGTCAGGGCACCAGCTACGAGCAGTACTTC. This translates into CASQGTSYEQYF.

This chain uses TRBV3-1 (or the pseudogene TRBV3-2) with TRBJ1-2; perhaps TRBD1 as D (5 bases). The V end lost 5 bases, the J end lost 6 bases, and 13 bases lay between the germline ends. CDR1 LGHDT and CDR2 YNNKEL come from the germline V gene (reference sequence). The CDR3 contains 13 residues. As DNA, the CDR3 is TGTGCCAGCAGCTTAACAGGCTTCGATGGCTACACCTTC. It encodes CASSLTGFDGYTF.

The J gene is TRBJ1-2, the V gene TRBV6-5, with 7 bases aligning to TRBD1. Germline CDR1 and CDR2: MNHEY and SVGAGI. This CDR3 is 13 amino acids long. With 6 bases clipped from V and 2 bases from J, the junction kept 3 bases outside the gene matches. DNA of the CDR3: TGTGCCAGCAGGATACAGGGGAACTATGGCTACACCTTC. This translates into CASRIQGNYGYTF.

The chain combines TRBV4-3 with TRBJ2-3; no clear D. Germline V gives CDR1 LGHNA, CDR2 YSLEER. This CDR3 comprises 15 residues. V was pared by 1 base and J by 0 bases, with 8 bases between. The CDR3 protein is CASSQVLTSTDTQYF. The CDR3 nucleotides are TGCGCCAGCAGCCAAGTATTAACTAGCACAGATACGCAGTATTTT.

V gene TRBV7-2 combines with J gene TRBJ2-5, with 11 positions matching TRBD2. The germline CDR1 and CDR2 sequences are SGHTA and FQGNSA. The trim removed 0 bases at V and 5 bases at J, leaving 11 bases unmatched. The CDR3 totals 18 residues. Here the CDR3 DNA reads TGTGCCAGCAGCTTAGCCATTATAGCGGGAGGGCCGGGGGAGACCCAGTACTTC. Protein sequence: CASSLAIIAGGPGETQYF.

The chain employs TRBV6-5 and TRBJ1-5; D uncertain. This CDR3 contains 13 residues. CDR1 is MNHEY, CDR2 SVGAGI, per germline. Trimming cost V 6 bases and J 5 bases, with 11 bases left between them. The CDR3 reads CASSRSQDQPQHF. In DNA form, the CDR3 reads TGTGCCAGCAGCCGGTCTCAGGATCAGCCCCAGCATTTT.

J is TRBJ2-7 and V is TRBV19, with D tentatively TRBD1 (6 bases). This CDR3 has 14 amino acids. From germline, CDR1 is LNHDA and CDR2 SQIVND (reference sequence). Deletions cut 5 bases from V and 7 bases from J, with 18 bases between. The CDR3 region is CASSSQGNIREQYF. CDR3 DNA: TGTGCCAGTAGTTCGCAGGGGAATATACGAGAGCAGTACTTC.

This sequence joins TRBV19 and TRBJ1-1, with D possibly being TRBD1 (6 bases). The CDR3 spans 15 residues. V was trimmed by 5 bases and J by 1 base, leaving 14 bases between them. The germline V gene encodes CDR1 LNHDA and CDR2 SQIVND (reference sequence). The CDR3 DNA follows: TGTGCCAGTAGTTCCGACAGGTCAACGAACACTGAAGCTTTCTTT. This translates into CASSSDRSTNTEAFF. The whole variable domain, filled in from reference TRBV19 and TRBJ1-1, reads DGGITQSPKYLFRKEGQNVTLSCEQNLNHDAMYWYRQDPGQGLRLIYYSQIVNDFQKGDIAEGYSVSREKKESFPLTVTSAQKNPTAFYLCASSSDRSTNTEAFFGQGTRLTVV.

This clone appeared a single time. The genes are TRBV11-2 and TRBJ2-2, with TRBD2 matching 11 bases. V was clipped by 4 bases and J by 0 bases; unmatched bases: 1. From germline, CDR1 is SGHAT and CDR2 FQNNGV. This CDR3 region has 16 residues. The CDR3 reads CASSSGLAANTGELFF. The CDR3 DNA follows: TGTGCCAGCAGCTCGGGACTAGCGGCGAACACCGGGGAGCTGTTTTTT. Supplemented by reference TRBV11-2 and TRBJ2-2, the full variable domain reads EAGVAQSPRYKIIEKRQSVAFWCNPISGHATLYWYQQILGQGPKLLIQFQNNGVVDDSQLPKDRFSAERLKGVDSTLKIQPAKLEDSAVYLCASSSGLAANTGELFFGEGSRLTVL.

The rearrangement links TRBV19 to TRBJ1-2; 8 bases are a match to TRBD1. This CDR3 is built from 14 residues. Trimming cost V 7 bases and J 5 bases; bases outside gene matches: 9. Per germline, CDR1 LNHDA and CDR2 SQIVND (reference sequence). The CDR3, as DNA: TGTGCCAGTACCCTAGGACAGGGAGGATATGGCTACACCTTC. It specifies CASTLGQGGYGYTF.

V gene TRBV19 combines with J gene TRBJ1-4; no firm D call. Trimming stripped 5 bases from V and 2 bases from J, with 12 bases between. The CDR3 is 15 residues long. Germline loops: CDR1 LNHDA, CDR2 SQIVND (reference sequence). Here the CDR3 reads CASSVDGRTNEKLFF. CDR3 nucleotide sequence: TGTGCCAGTAGTGTCGACGGGAGGACTAATGAAAAACTGTTTTTT.

This rearrangement joins TRBV12-3 or TRBV12-4 to TRBJ1-1, with D possibly being TRBD1 (6 bases). The CDR3 totals 13 residues. The V end was cut by 5 bases, the J end by 3 bases, with 10 bases between. Here the CDR3 reads CASSPNRDTEAFF. The CDR3 DNA reads as TGTGCCAGCAGTCCCAACAGGGACACTGAAGCTTTCTTT.